This T cell receptor (beta chain) was sequenced for a study of blood T cell repertoires in COVID-19. About the research overall: PBMCs, B-cell-depleted T cells, or T cells provided the cDNA or gDNA that made up the material.

Data came from immunoSEQ multiplex PCR; TCRdb stores just in-frame clones and leaves some out. The sample gives 150,000 to 200,000 clones, approximately 80% of which show up once; about 10% is in the top ten. This clone was seen only once. The CDR3 runs to 13 residues. Germline loops: CDR1 MNHEY, CDR2 SVGAGI. V lost 5 bases to trimming and J lost 8 bases, with 12 bases between them. The chain joins TRBV6-5 to TRBJ2-2; a possible D gene is TRBD1 (6 bases). Material for sequencing was PBMCs or T cells enriched from blood (not recorded which). The source is a man between 45 and 60 years old who had recovered from COVID-19. The CDR3 loop is CASSQQGGGELFF. The CDR3, as DNA: TGTGCCAGCAGTCAACAGGGCGGAGGGGAGCTGTTTTTT.